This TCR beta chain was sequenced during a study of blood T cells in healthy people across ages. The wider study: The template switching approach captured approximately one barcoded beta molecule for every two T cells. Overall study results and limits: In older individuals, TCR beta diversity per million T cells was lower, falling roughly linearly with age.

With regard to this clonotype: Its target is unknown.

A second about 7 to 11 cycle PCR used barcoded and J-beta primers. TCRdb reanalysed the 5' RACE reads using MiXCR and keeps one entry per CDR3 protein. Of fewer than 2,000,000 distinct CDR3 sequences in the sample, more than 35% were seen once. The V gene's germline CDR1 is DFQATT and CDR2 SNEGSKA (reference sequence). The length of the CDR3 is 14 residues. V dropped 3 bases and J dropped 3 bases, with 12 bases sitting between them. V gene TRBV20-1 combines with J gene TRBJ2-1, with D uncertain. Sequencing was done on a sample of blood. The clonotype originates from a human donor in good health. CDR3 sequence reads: CSARVRVDYNEQFF. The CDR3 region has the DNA TGCAGTGCTAGGGTCCGGGTGGACTACAATGAGCAGTTCTTC.